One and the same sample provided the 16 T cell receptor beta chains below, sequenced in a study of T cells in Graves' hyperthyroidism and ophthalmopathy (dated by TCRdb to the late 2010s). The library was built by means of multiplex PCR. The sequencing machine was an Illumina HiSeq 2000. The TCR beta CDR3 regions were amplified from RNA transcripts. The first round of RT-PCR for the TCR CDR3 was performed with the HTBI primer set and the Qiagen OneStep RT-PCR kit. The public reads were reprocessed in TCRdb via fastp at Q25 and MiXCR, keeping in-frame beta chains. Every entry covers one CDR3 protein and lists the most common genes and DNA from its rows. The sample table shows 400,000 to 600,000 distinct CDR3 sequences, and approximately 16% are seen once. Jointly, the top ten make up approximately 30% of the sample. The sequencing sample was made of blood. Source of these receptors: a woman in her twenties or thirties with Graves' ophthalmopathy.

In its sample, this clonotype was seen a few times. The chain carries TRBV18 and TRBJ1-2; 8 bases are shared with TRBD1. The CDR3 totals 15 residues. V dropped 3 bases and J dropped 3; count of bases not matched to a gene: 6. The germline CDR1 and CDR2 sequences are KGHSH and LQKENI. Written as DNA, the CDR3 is TGTGCCAGCTCACCCCAACAGGGGGTGGACTATGGCTACACCTTC. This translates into CASSPQQGVDYGYTF.

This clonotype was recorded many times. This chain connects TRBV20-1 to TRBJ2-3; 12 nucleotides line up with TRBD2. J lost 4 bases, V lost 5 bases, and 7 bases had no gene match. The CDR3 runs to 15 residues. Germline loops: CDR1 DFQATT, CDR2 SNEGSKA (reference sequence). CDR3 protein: CSAVPTSGRSDTQYF. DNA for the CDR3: TGCAGTGCTGTTCCTACTAGCGGGAGGTCAGATACGCAGTATTTT.

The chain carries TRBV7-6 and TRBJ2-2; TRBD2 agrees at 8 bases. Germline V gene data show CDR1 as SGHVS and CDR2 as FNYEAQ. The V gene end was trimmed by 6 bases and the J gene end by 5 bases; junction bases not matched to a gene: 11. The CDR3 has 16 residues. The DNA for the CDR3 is TGTGCCAGCAGTTCCAGCGGGAGTGGGGCTACCGGGGAGCTGTTTTTT. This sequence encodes CASSSSGSGATGELFF.

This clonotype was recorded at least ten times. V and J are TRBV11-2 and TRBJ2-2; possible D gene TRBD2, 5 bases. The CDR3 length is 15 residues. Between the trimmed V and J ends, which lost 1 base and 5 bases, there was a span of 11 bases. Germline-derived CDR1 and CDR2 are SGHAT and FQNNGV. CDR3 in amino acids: CASSLAGPGTGELFF. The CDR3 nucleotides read TGTGCCAGCAGCTTAGCTGGGCCGGGGACCGGGGAGCTGTTTTTT. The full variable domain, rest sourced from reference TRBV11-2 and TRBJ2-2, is EAGVAQSPRYKIIEKRQSVAFWCNPISGHATLYWYQQILGQGPKLLIQFQNNGVVDDSQLPKDRFSAERLKGVDSTLKIQPAKLEDSAVYLCASSLAGPGTGELFFGEGSRLTVL.

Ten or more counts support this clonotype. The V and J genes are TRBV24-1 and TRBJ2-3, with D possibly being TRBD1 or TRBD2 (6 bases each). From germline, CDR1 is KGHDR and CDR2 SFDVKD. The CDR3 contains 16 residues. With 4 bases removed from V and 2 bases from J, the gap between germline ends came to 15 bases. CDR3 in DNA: TGTGCCACCAGTGACCACGGGGGCGCAACCACAGATACGCAGTATTTT. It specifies CATSDHGGATTDTQYF.

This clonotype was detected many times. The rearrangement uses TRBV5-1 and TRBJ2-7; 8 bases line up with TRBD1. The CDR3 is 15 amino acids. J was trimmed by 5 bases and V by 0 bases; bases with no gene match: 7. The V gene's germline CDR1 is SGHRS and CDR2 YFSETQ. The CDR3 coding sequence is TGCGCCAGCAGCTTGGTAGGACAGGGTGACGACGAGCAGTACTTC. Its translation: CASSLVGQGDDEQYF.

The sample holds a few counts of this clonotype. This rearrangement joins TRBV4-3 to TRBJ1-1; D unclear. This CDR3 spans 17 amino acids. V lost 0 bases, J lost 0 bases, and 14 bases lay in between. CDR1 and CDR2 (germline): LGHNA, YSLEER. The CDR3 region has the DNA TGCGCCAGCAGCCAAGAAATTCCGGGATCCATGAACACTGAAGCTTTCTTT. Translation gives CASSQEIPGSMNTEAFF.

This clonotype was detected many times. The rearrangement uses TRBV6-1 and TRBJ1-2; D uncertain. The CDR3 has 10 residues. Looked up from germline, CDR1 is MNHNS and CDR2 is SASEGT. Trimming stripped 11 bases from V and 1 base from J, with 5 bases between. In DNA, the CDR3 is TGTGCCGCTTATAACTATGGCTACACCTTC. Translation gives CAAYNYGYTF.

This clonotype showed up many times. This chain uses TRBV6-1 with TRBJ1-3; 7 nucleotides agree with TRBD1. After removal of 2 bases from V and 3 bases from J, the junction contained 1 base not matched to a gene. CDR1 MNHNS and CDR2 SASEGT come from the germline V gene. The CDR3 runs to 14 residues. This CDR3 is CASSERDSGNTIYF. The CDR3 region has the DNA TGTGCCAGCAGTGAAAGGGACAGTGGAAACACCATATATTTT.

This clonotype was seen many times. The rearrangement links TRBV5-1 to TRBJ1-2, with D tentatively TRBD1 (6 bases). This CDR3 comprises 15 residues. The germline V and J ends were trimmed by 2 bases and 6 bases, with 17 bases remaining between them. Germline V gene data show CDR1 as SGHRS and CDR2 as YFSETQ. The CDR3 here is CASSFSIPGADGYTF. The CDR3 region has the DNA TGCGCCAGCAGCTTTTCAATCCCAGGGGCGGATGGCTACACCTTC.

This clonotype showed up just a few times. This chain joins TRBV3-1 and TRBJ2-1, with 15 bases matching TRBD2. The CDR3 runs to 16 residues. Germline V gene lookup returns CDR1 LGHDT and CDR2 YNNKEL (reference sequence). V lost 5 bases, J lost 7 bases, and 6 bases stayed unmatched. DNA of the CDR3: TGTGCCAGCAGCTTACCAGGGACTAGCGGGAGGAATGAGCAGTTCTTC. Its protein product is CASSLPGTSGRNEQFF.

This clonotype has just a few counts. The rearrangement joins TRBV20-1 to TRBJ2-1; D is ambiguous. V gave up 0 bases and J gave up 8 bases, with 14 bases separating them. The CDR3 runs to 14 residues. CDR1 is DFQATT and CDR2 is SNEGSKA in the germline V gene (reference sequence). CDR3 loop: CSARETIDLDEQFF. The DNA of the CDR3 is TGCAGTGCTAGAGAGACGATTGATTTGGATGAGCAGTTCTTC.

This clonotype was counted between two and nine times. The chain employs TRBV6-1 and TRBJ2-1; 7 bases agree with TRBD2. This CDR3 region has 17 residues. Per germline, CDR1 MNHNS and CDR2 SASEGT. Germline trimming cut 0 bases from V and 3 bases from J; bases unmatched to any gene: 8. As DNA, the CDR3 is TGTGCCAGCAGTGAAGCGGGGGGGACCACTTTCTACAATGAGCAGTTCTTC. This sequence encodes CASSEAGGTTFYNEQFF.

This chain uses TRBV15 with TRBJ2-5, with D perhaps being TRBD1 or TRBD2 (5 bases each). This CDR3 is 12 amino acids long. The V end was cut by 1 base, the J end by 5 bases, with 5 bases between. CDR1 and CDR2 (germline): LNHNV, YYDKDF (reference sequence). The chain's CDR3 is CATSRGGETQYF. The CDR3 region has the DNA TGTGCCACCAGCAGAGGGGGGGAGACCCAGTACTTC.

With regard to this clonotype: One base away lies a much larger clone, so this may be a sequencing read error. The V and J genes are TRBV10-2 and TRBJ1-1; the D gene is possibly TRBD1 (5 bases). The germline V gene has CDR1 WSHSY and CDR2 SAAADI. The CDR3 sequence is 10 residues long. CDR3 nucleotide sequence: TGCGCCAGCAGGGACACTGAAGCTCTCTTT. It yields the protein CASRDTEALF.

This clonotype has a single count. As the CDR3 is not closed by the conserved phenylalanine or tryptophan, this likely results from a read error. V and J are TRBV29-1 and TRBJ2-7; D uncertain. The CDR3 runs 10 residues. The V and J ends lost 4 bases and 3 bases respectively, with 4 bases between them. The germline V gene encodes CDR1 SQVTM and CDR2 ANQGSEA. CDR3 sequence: CSVGVYEQYS. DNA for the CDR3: TGCAGCGTTGGGGTCTACGAGCAGTACTCC.